This is a list of T cell receptor beta chains from one sample in a study of shared clonotypes between healthy human individuals. Assay used: immunoSEQ multiplex PCR; TCRdb lists only in-frame clones, some missing. The table lists more than 2,000,000 clones, approximately 93% of them singletons. The sequenced sample was naive CD4+ T cells from PBMCs. These TCRs come from a man aged 18 to 29 in good health. Some clones in this sample may be carry-over from other donors' samples. Each CDR3 is given with its conserved first and last residue. The D gene is left open where the match is weak. Expanded clones get a size class; other rows say once, few or many, or leave the size out.

v_gene: TRBV5-1; abundance: .; d_gene: TRBD2; j_gene: TRBJ2-3; CDR3aa: CASSLGLAGGGADTQYF; CDR3nt: TGCGCCAGCAGCTTGGGGCTAGCGGGAGGTGGTGCAGATACGCAGTATTTT
v_gene: TRBV20-1; abundance: few; d_gene: .; j_gene: TRBJ1-2; CDR3aa: CSAGGDNGYTF; CDR3nt: TGCAGTGCTGGAGGGGATAATGGCTACACCTTC
v_gene: TRBV28; abundance: .; d_gene: .; j_gene: TRBJ1-1; CDR3aa: CASNMDSSRTEAFF; CDR3nt: TGTGCCAGCAACATGGATTCGTCGAGGACTGAAGCTTTCTTT
v_gene: TRBV7-3; abundance: .; d_gene: .; j_gene: TRBJ1-1; CDR3aa: CASSSRTDDTEAFF; CDR3nt: TGTGCCAGCAGCTCTCGGACGGATGACACTGAAGCTTTCTTT
v_gene: TRBV6-4; abundance: .; d_gene: .; j_gene: TRBJ2-3; CDR3aa: CASANTGANTDTQYF; CDR3nt: TGTGCCAGCGCAAACACTGGTGCTAATACAGATACGCAGTATTTT
v_gene: TRBV30; abundance: .; d_gene: .; j_gene: TRBJ1-2; CDR3aa: CATQKGGSANYGYTF; CDR3nt: TGTGCCACTCAGAAGGGGGGTTCCGCCAACTATGGCTACACCTTC
v_gene: TRBV9; abundance: .; d_gene: TRBD2; j_gene: TRBJ2-3; CDR3aa: CASSASGGGVDTQYF; CDR3nt: TGTGCCAGCAGCGCGAGCGGGGGAGGGGTAGATACGCAGTATTTT
v_gene: TRBV28; abundance: .; d_gene: .; j_gene: TRBJ1-5; CDR3aa: CASSFLYQPQHF; CDR3nt: TGTGCCAGCAGTTTCTTATATCAGCCCCAGCATTTT
v_gene: TRBV9; abundance: .; d_gene: .; j_gene: TRBJ1-4; CDR3aa: CASSVFGSVEEKLFF; CDR3nt: TGTGCCAGCAGCGTATTTGGGTCGGTGGAGGAAAAACTGTTTTTT
v_gene: TRBV9; abundance: .; d_gene: TRBD2; j_gene: TRBJ2-1; CDR3aa: CASSVGTSVAYNEQFF; CDR3nt: TGTGCCAGCAGCGTAGGTACTAGCGTAGCCTACAATGAGCAGTTCTTC
v_gene: TRBV4-3; abundance: .; d_gene: .; j_gene: TRBJ2-3; CDR3aa: CASSQVGDTQYF; CDR3nt: TGCGCCAGCAGCCAAGTGGGAGATACGCAGTATTTT
v_gene: TRBV28; abundance: .; d_gene: TRBD1; j_gene: TRBJ2-3; CDR3aa: CASSSQGGETDTQYF; CDR3nt: TGTGCCAGCAGCTCCCAAGGGGGCGAGACAGATACGCAGTATTTT
v_gene: TRBV11-2; abundance: .; d_gene: .; j_gene: TRBJ2-1; CDR3aa: CASSWTYPPSYNEQFF; CDR3nt: TGTGCCAGCAGCTGGACTTACCCACCGTCTTACAATGAGCAGTTCTTC
v_gene: TRBV7-3; abundance: .; d_gene: .; j_gene: TRBJ2-3; CDR3aa: CASSAGTSTDTQYF; CDR3nt: TGTGCCAGCAGCGCAGGGACTTCCACAGATACGCAGTATTTT
v_gene: TRBV2; abundance: .; d_gene: .; j_gene: TRBJ2-2; CDR3aa: CASSGVRASSGTGELFF; CDR3nt: TGTGCCAGCAGTGGAGTCAGGGCAAGTAGTGGAACTGGGGAGCTGTTTTTT
v_gene: TRBV6-1; abundance: .; d_gene: TRBD2; j_gene: TRBJ2-1; CDR3aa: CASSVSLAGYNEQFF; CDR3nt: TGTGCCAGCAGTGTAAGTCTAGCGGGTTACAATGAGCAGTTCTTC
v_gene: TRBV5-1; abundance: .; d_gene: .; j_gene: TRBJ2-2; CDR3aa: CASSFSPGGSGELFF; CDR3nt: TGCGCCAGCAGCTTCTCCCCAGGCGGTTCCGGGGAGCTGTTTTTT
v_gene: TRBV9; abundance: .; d_gene: TRBD2; j_gene: TRBJ2-3; CDR3aa: CASSGPWTSGSRTDTQYF; CDR3nt: TGTGCCAGCAGCGGCCCCTGGACTAGCGGGAGTAGAACAGATACGCAGTATTTT
v_gene: TRBV19; abundance: once; d_gene: TRBD1; j_gene: TRBJ1-4; CDR3aa: CASTGGYDEKLFF; CDR3nt: TGTGCCAGTACAGGGGGCTATGATGAAAAACTGTTTTTT
v_gene: TRBV28; abundance: .; d_gene: .; j_gene: TRBJ2-7; CDR3aa: CASHKRTASRMWEQYF; CDR3nt: TGTGCCAGCCATAAAAGAACAGCATCTCGCATGTGGGAGCAGTACTTC
v_gene: TRBV10-3; abundance: .; d_gene: .; j_gene: TRBJ1-5; CDR3aa: CAISVQGTDQPQHF; CDR3nt: TGTGCCATCAGTGTACAGGGCACCGATCAGCCCCAGCATTTT
v_gene: TRBV14; abundance: few; d_gene: .; j_gene: TRBJ1-1; CDR3aa: CASSQVHSMNTEAFF; CDR3nt: TGTGCCAGCAGCCAAGTCCACAGCATGAACACTGAAGCTTTCTTT
v_gene: TRBV10-3; abundance: once; d_gene: .; j_gene: TRBJ2-7; CDR3aa: CAISESLGVGVSFEQYF; CDR3nt: TGTGCCATCAGTGAGTCGTTGGGGGTAGGCGTCTCCTTCGAGCAGTACTTC
v_gene: TRBV18; abundance: .; d_gene: TRBD1; j_gene: TRBJ2-5; CDR3aa: CASSPRGSRETQYF; CDR3nt: TGTGCCAGCTCACCCAGGGGGAGCCGGGAGACCCAGTACTTC
v_gene: TRBV6-5; abundance: .; d_gene: .; j_gene: TRBJ1-1; CDR3aa: CASSQSSRAAFF; CDR3nt: TGTGCCAGCAGTCAATCCTCCAGGGCAGCTTTCTTT
v_gene: TRBV18; abundance: few; d_gene: TRBD1; j_gene: TRBJ1-5; CDR3aa: CASSPDRDQPQHF; CDR3nt: TGTGCCAGCTCACCAGACAGGGATCAGCCCCAGCATTTT